This T cell receptor beta chain was identified in a study of T cells in Graves' hyperthyroidism and ophthalmopathy. Study-wide results and caveats: Stable hyperthyroidism was separated from ophthalmopathy by a model based on 13 V-J features. Before onset, by a median of around 6.1 months, the model predicted ophthalmopathy.

The CDR3 spans 14 residues. V trimming: 7 bases; J trimming: 4 bases; junction bases outside the gene matches: 8. Germline V gene data show CDR1 as SNHLY and CDR2 as FYNNEI. There are a few counts of this clonotype. The antigen is unknown. Patients aged 18 to 65 had newly diagnosed hyperthyroidism that had lasted under 2 months. Clinical symptoms, serum thyroxine, TRAb, thyroid ultrasound and orbital computed tomography informed diagnoses. RNA transcripts were the template for amplifying TCR beta CDR3 regions. The HTBI set primed first-round TCR CDR3 RT-PCR. TCRdb re-called the multiplex PCR reads through MiXCR, storing one row per CDR3 protein. The sample has roughly 700,000 distinct CDR3 sequences; 17% are singletons.

The chain has TRBV2 and TRBJ1-2; TRBD1 matches at 8 bases. The receptor comes from a man in his fifties or sixties with Graves' hyperthyroidism. The sample was blood. The CDR3 protein is CASTMDRETYGYTF. CDR3 in DNA: TGTGCCAGCACTATGGACAGGGAAACCTATGGCTACACCTTC. The variable domain in full, completed from reference TRBV2 and TRBJ1-2, reads EPEVTQTPSHQVTQMGQEVILRCVPISNHLYFYWYRQILGQKVEFLVSFYNNEISEKSEIFDDQFSVERPDGSNFTLKIRSTKLEDSAMYFCASTMDRETYGYTFGSGTRLTVV.